Presented here are 23 T cell receptor beta chains from one specimen sequenced in a study of T cells in Graves' hyperthyroidism and ophthalmopathy. Template material for amplifying TCR beta CDR3 regions consisted of RNA transcripts. Researchers ran a first-round RT-PCR on the TCR CDR3 using the HTBI primer set. TCRdb passed the multiplex PCR reads through MiXCR, listing each CDR3 protein once. Of hundreds of thousands of distinct CDR3 sequences in the sample, about 14% were seen once. Sequencing was performed on blood. The receptor set was obtained from a woman under 30 with Graves' hyperthyroidism.

Points on this clonotype: This clone may be a read error of a much larger clone one base away. The chain combines TRBV28 with TRBJ2-2, with D unresolved. The germline V gene has CDR1 MDHEN and CDR2 SYDVKM. CDR3 length equals 13 residues. The CDR3 nucleotides read TGTGTCAGCAGTTTCCAGAACACCGGGGAGCTGTTTTTT. This codes for CVSSFQNTGELFF.

A word on this clonotype: This may arise from a read error, as a much more abundant clone is one base away. Here the CDR3 reads CASREAYQETQYF. The DNA for the CDR3 is TGTGCCAGCAGAGAGGCGTACCAAGAGACCCAGTACTTC. The chain combines TRBV2 with TRBJ2-5; D unclear. The CDR3 has 13 residues. V lost 6 bases, J lost 0 bases, and 8 bases lay in between. Per germline, CDR1 SNHLY and CDR2 FYNNEI.

There are many counts of this clonotype. The V call is TRBV2, the J call TRBJ2-1; 7 nucleotides agree with TRBD2. The J segment lost 0 bases and the V segment lost 2 bases, leaving 13 bases of the junction unmatched. Per germline, CDR1 SNHLY and CDR2 FYNNEI. The CDR3 extends over 19 amino acids. The CDR3 region is CASSEKRDLTQRSYNEQFF. The CDR3 DNA follows: TGTGCCAGCAGTGAAAAGCGGGACCTGACCCAACGCTCCTACAATGAGCAGTTCTTC.

In its sample, this clonotype was seen many times. V gene TRBV12-3 or TRBV12-4 combines with J gene TRBJ1-6; the D is unclear. Trimming removed 6 bases at V and 4 bases at J, with 13 bases between. This CDR3 region has 15 residues. This CDR3 reads CASRPRDIYNSPLHF. CDR3 in DNA: TGTGCCAGCAGGCCCCGAGATATATATAATTCACCCCTCCACTTT.

The genes are TRBV9 and TRBJ2-5; 14 bases agree with TRBD2. The junction had 6 bases not matched to a gene; V was cut back by 3 bases and J by 5 bases. From germline, CDR1 is SGDLS and CDR2 YYNGEE. The CDR3 covers 16 residues. The CDR3 loop reads CASSGGTSGSLETQYF. CDR3 sequence (DNA): TGTGCCAGCAGCGGAGGGACTAGCGGGAGTCTTGAGACCCAGTACTTC.

The genes are TRBV28 and TRBJ2-5, with TRBD1 matching over 9 bases. The CDR3 length is 18 residues. Germline loops: CDR1 MDHEN, CDR2 SYDVKM. V was clipped by 3 bases and J by 4 bases; unmatched bases: 15. For the CDR3, the DNA is TGTGCCAGCAGTTTTCGTGAGGGACAGGGTGTGGATGCAGAGACCCAGTACTTC. Encoded protein: CASSFREGQGVDAETQYF.

This clonotype was seen many times. The J gene is TRBJ2-3, the V gene TRBV6-1; D may be TRBD2 (5 bases). In germline, CDR1 is MNHNS, CDR2 SASEGT. Trimming took 4 bases from V and 2 from J, leaving 16 bases between them. This CDR3 is built from 16 residues. The CDR3 sequence: CASSGQSGDFTDTQYF. CDR3 in DNA: TGTGCCAGCAGTGGGCAAAGCGGAGATTTCACAGATACGCAGTATTTT.

The sample holds a few counts of this clonotype. The chain couples TRBV25-1 to TRBJ1-4; TRBD1 aligns across 11 bases. Trimming at V came to 1 base and at J to 5 bases, leaving 6 bases not matched to a gene. The CDR3 has 17 amino acids. In germline, CDR1 is MGHDK, CDR2 SYGVNS. The CDR3 spells CASSESRTGGRNEKLFF. The CDR3 DNA reads as TGTGCCAGCAGTGAATCAAGGACAGGGGGCAGAAATGAAAAACTGTTTTTT.

In this sample, this clonotype turned up a few times. Relative to the germline gene, one junction end is altered; a read error may explain this. The rearrangement links TRBV11-2 to TRBJ2-1; TRBD1 aligns across 9 bases. Germline CDR1 reads SGHAT; CDR2 reads FQNNGV. The CDR3 runs 14 residues. The CDR3 spells CASSRGQGYNKQFF. The CDR3, as DNA: TGTGCCAGCAGCAGGGGACAGGGCTACAATAAGCAGTTCTTC.

This clonotype was counted only a few times. The chain is built from TRBV20-1 and TRBJ2-2; TRBD1 might be the D (6 bases). The CDR3 has 15 residues. Trimming left V 6 bases short and J 2 bases short, with 16 bases between. Germline V lookup: CDR1 DFQATT, CDR2 SNEGSKA (reference sequence). Here the CDR3 reads CSALPGQSNTGELFF. CDR3 nucleotide sequence: TGCAGTGCGCTCCCGGGACAAAGTAACACCGGGGAGCTGTTTTTT.

V and J are TRBV6-1 and TRBJ2-5; D may correspond to TRBD1 or TRBD2 (5 bases each). The CDR3 totals 14 residues. The germline gives CDR1 MNHNS, CDR2 SASEGT. The V gene lost 6 bases and the J gene lost 7 bases, with 18 bases spanning the gap. The CDR3 is CASSAGTARGTQYF. The CDR3 DNA sequence: TGTGCCAGCAGCGCCGGGACCGCTCGGGGGACCCAGTACTTC.

This clonotype came up a few times. This chain links TRBV11-2 with TRBJ2-2; D gene ambiguous. The V end lost 5 bases, the J end lost 4 bases, and 11 bases lay between the germline ends. The CDR3 consists of 14 residues. In germline, CDR1 is SGHAT, CDR2 FQNNGV. In nucleotides, the CDR3 is TGTGCCAGCAGCCCCTCTGGGGTCACCGGGGAGCTGTTTTTT. This sequence encodes CASSPSGVTGELFF.

This clonotype was counted at least ten times. This sequence joins TRBV20-1 and TRBJ1-2; no firm D call. Per germline, CDR1 DFQATT and CDR2 SNEGSKA (reference sequence). V gave up 6 bases and J gave up 5 bases, with 19 bases separating them. CDR3 length equals 14 residues. This CDR3 is CSAPGSQARYGYTF. For the CDR3, the DNA is TGCAGTGCACCCGGGAGCCAGGCCCGTTATGGCTACACCTTC.

This sequence joins TRBV12-3 or TRBV12-4 and TRBJ2-5; TRBD1 matches at 7 bases. J lost 5 bases, V lost 3 bases, and 9 bases had no gene match. CDR3 length: 15 amino acids. CDR3 loop: CASSFRHRGSETQYF. Written as DNA, the CDR3 is TGTGCCAGCAGTTTCCGCCACAGGGGCTCGGAGACCCAGTACTTC.

The table lists this clonotype with many counts. The chain links TRBV18 to TRBJ1-4; TRBD1 is a possible D gene (6 bases). CDR1 is KGHSH, CDR2 LQKENI, per germline. The V end was cut by 2 bases, the J end by 6 bases, with 10 bases between. The CDR3 consists of 14 residues. In nucleotides, the CDR3 is TGTGCCAGCTCACCATCGGACAGCTATGAAAAACTGTTTTTT. Its translation: CASSPSDSYEKLFF.

The chain couples TRBV29-1 to TRBJ1-4, with a possible D match to TRBD1 (6 bases). The CDR3 contains 12 residues. CDR1 is SQVTM and CDR2 is ANQGSEA in the germline V gene. Between the trimmed V and J ends, which lost 6 bases and 8 bases, there was a span of 13 bases. The CDR3 sequence is CSVKGGEEKLFF. For the CDR3, the DNA is TGCAGCGTGAAAGGGGGTGAGGAAAAACTGTTTTTT.

This clonotype was counted between two and nine times. The chain couples TRBV12-3 or TRBV12-4 to TRBJ2-3; no clear D. This CDR3 contains 10 residues. This chain's CDR3 is CSAVSGTQYF. The CDR3 region has the DNA TGTTCGGCCGTCTCAGGTACGCAGTATTTT.

This clonotype came up many times. The rearrangement links TRBV12-3 or TRBV12-4 to TRBJ2-7; TRBD1 agrees at 8 bases. The J segment lost 0 bases and the V segment lost 5 bases, leaving 9 bases of the junction unmatched. This CDR3 contains 16 residues. Here the CDR3 reads CASSRGGDRSSYEQYF. The CDR3 DNA reads TGTGCCAGCAGTAGGGGCGGGGACAGGAGCTCCTACGAGCAGTACTTC.

The chain combines TRBV11-2 with TRBJ2-7, with TRBD2 identical over 11 bases. V trimming: 5 bases; J trimming: 4 bases; junction bases outside the gene matches: 7. The germline V gene encodes CDR1 SGHAT and CDR2 FQNNGV. This CDR3 contains 15 residues. The CDR3 region is CASSVTSGVQYEQYF. The CDR3 region has the DNA TGTGCCAGCAGCGTGACTAGCGGGGTTCAATACGAGCAGTACTTC.

The rearrangement links TRBV11-2 to TRBJ2-1; D unresolved. Trimming removed 0 bases at V and 10 bases at J, with 7 bases between. Germline V gene lookup returns CDR1 SGHAT and CDR2 FQNNGV. The CDR3 contains 12 residues. The CDR3 DNA reads TGTGCCAGCAGCTTAGATCGGACGGAGCAGTTCTTC. Protein: CASSLDRTEQFF.

This clonotype appeared many times. CDR3 residues: CAWAPGLAGGPGTDTQYF. In DNA, the CDR3 is TGTGCCTGGGCCCCGGGACTAGCGGGAGGGCCGGGCACAGATACGCAGTATTTT. The J gene is TRBJ2-3, the V gene TRBV30; TRBD2 matches at 16 bases. The CDR3 has 18 amino acids. V shed 5 bases and J 1 base; nucleotides not matched to a gene: 9. Germline CDR1 reads GTSNPN; CDR2 reads SVGIG (reference sequence).

In this sample, this clonotype turned up many times. The chain couples TRBV3-1 to TRBJ2-2, with 12 nucleotides matching TRBD2. J lost 6 bases, V lost 1 base, and 9 bases had no gene match. This CDR3 is 18 amino acids long. CDR1 and CDR2 (germline): LGHDT, YNNKEL (reference sequence). The CDR3 DNA sequence: TGTGCCAGCAGCCAAGGAACTAGCGGGAGGATATCTGCCGGGGAGCTGTTTTTT. It translates to CASSQGTSGRISAGELFF. Variable domain in full (rest from reference TRBV3-1 and TRBJ2-2): DTAVSQTPKYLVTQMGNDKSIKCEQNLGHDTMYWYKQDSKKFLKIMFSYNNKELIINETVPNRFSPKSPDKAHLNLHINSLELGDSAVYFCASSQGTSGRISAGELFFGEGSRLTVL.

The sample holds many counts of this clonotype. The rearrangement joins TRBV7-2 to TRBJ1-1, with D uncertain. The CDR3 runs 17 residues. Trimming left V 3 bases short and J 1 base short, with 18 bases between. The germline V gene has CDR1 SGHTA and CDR2 FQGNSA. The CDR3 region has the DNA TGTGCCAGCAGCTTGAGCGGACTCTCAGAACAGAACACTGAAGCTTTCTTT. Its translation: CASSLSGLSEQNTEAFF.